The 25 T cell receptor beta chains in this list originate from one sample, sequenced in a study of cytomegalovirus exposure and HLA in healthy donors. Primers included in the PCR were 60 Vbeta and 13 Jbeta primers. Assay: immunoSEQ multiplex PCR; the TCRdb copy retains only in-frame clones and omits some. The table includes roughly 160,000 clones, more than 65% detected once. The sequenced material came from PBMCs. The receptors were sampled from a man in his thirties or forties in good health and CMV-seronegative.

The chain joins TRBV20-1 to TRBJ1-2; a weak D match, TRBD1 (6 bases). The germline CDR1 and CDR2 sequences are DFQATT and SNEGSKA (reference sequence). The CDR3 has 11 residues. Trimming took off 6 bases at V and 8 bases at J, with 13 bases between the two ends. CDR3 DNA: TGCAGTGCCACAGGGTTGGGGGGCTACACCTTC. It specifies CSATGLGGYTF.

Only a few counts were recorded for this clone. J is TRBJ2-5 and V is TRBV7-9, with 14 bases aligning to TRBD2. V shed 5 bases and J 10 bases; nucleotides not matched to a gene: 15. Germline values: CDR1 SEHNR, CDR2 FQNEAQ (reference sequence). The CDR3 is 17 amino acids. CDR3 region: CASSPGTSGGGKFDQYF. CDR3 coding DNA: TGTGCCAGCAGCCCTGGGACTAGCGGGGGAGGGAAGTTCGACCAGTACTTC.

This chain connects TRBV6-5 to TRBJ1-1; D might be TRBD1 (5 bases). The V gene lost 7 bases and the J gene lost 3 bases, with 15 bases spanning the gap. The CDR3 sequence is 14 residues long. Looked up from germline, CDR1 is MNHEY and CDR2 is SVGAGI. The DNA for the CDR3 is TGTGCCAGCACCAACCCATGGGGGGACACTGAAGCTTTCTTT. As protein: CASTNPWGDTEAFF.

The chain is built from TRBV9 and TRBJ1-2; TRBD1 matches 10 bases. Germline V lookup: CDR1 SGDLS, CDR2 YYNGEE. The CDR3 spans 13 residues. V gave up 5 bases and J gave up 7 bases; unmatched junction bases: 5. CDR3 loop: CASRKTGGSGYTF. DNA for the CDR3: TGTGCCAGCAGGAAGACAGGGGGCTCTGGCTACACCTTC.

The genes are TRBV20-1 and TRBJ2-3; D is unclear. Germline V gene data show CDR1 as DFQATT and CDR2 as SNEGSKA (reference sequence). This CDR3 is 11 amino acids long. Trimming stripped 5 bases from V and 0 bases from J, with 3 bases between. This CDR3 reads CSAVSTDTQYF. CDR3 nucleotides: TGCAGTGCTGTAAGCACAGATACGCAGTATTTT.

This clone showed up just a few times. This chain connects TRBV10-1 to TRBJ2-7; 11 bases fit TRBD1. The CDR3 spans 16 residues. V was pared by 2 bases and J by 2 bases, with 5 bases of the junction left unmatched. Germline V CDR1 and CDR2: WNHNN, SYGVQD (reference sequence). CDR3 loop: CASSEAGGQGAYEQYF. CDR3 sequence (DNA): TGCGCCAGCAGTGAGGCGGGGGGACAGGGGGCCTACGAGCAGTACTTC.

This chain connects TRBV6-5 to TRBJ1-1, with D possibly TRBD1 on 5 matching bases. V was cut by 7 bases and J by 1 base, with 10 bases left in between. CDR1 and CDR2 (germline): MNHEY, SVGAGI. CDR3 size: 13 residues. DNA for the CDR3: TGTGCCAGCACCCAGGGTGCGAACACTGAAGCTTTCTTT. This gives the protein CASTQGANTEAFF.

V gene TRBV5-1 combines with J gene TRBJ2-1; 9 bases agree with TRBD1. Germline CDR1 is SGHRS and CDR2 is YFSETQ. The V gene end was trimmed by 0 bases and the J gene end by 8 bases; junction bases not matched to a gene: 6. There are 15 residues in the CDR3. CDR3: CASSLGGTGKYEQFF. In nucleotides, the CDR3 is TGCGCCAGCAGCTTGGGAGGGACAGGGAAGTATGAGCAGTTCTTC.

The CDR3 spells CASSAQQGWEQYF. The CDR3, as DNA: TGTGCCAGCAGTGCCCAACAGGGATGGGAGCAGTACTTC. This chain joins TRBV6-4 and TRBJ2-7; tentatively, D is TRBD1 (6 bases). The V gene's germline CDR1 is MRHNA and CDR2 SNTAGT. This CDR3 has 13 amino acids. V lost 4 bases, J lost 7 bases, and 14 bases lay in between.

This clone turned up a few times. The chain has TRBV7-2 and TRBJ1-1; 8 positions agree with TRBD1. In germline, CDR1 is SGHTA, CDR2 FQGNSA. The CDR3 is 13 amino acids. V lost 5 bases to trimming and J lost 11 bases; unmatched junction nucleotides: 10. CDR3 protein: CASSPRTGRRAFF. As DNA, the CDR3 is TGTGCCAGCAGCCCACGGACAGGGCGAAGGGCTTTCTTT.

This clone was counted once. The chain couples TRBV21-1 to TRBJ2-2; the table names TRBD1, a call not compared with the DNA. TRBV21-1 is shown as a pseudogene. This CDR3 has 13 amino acids. Written as DNA, the CDR3 is TGTGCCAGCAGTCAGGGGGACACCGGGGAGCTGTTTTTT. Protein: CASSQGDTGELFF.

The chain employs TRBV30 and TRBJ2-2; weak D call: TRBD2 (5 bases). This CDR3 is built from 15 residues. Trimming stripped 3 bases from V and 4 bases from J, with 15 bases between. Germline V gene sequence: CDR1 GTSNPN, CDR2 SVGIG (reference sequence). The CDR3 nucleotides read TGTGCCTGGAGGCGTACCGGGATCTTCACCGGGGAGCTGTTTTTT. Translating it yields CAWRRTGIFTGELFF.

In its sample, this clone was seen once. The chain employs TRBV4-3 and TRBJ1-2; 11 nucleotides align to TRBD1. Germline CDR1 reads LGHNA; CDR2 reads YSLEER. Trimming at V came to 4 bases and at J to 2 bases, leaving 3 bases not matched to a gene. The CDR3 has 15 residues. The CDR3, as DNA: TGCGCCAGCAGCCCTGGGACAGGGGGAAACTATGGCTACACCTTC. It codes for CASSPGTGGNYGYTF.

The chain is built from TRBV11-2 and TRBJ1-2; 7 bases align to TRBD1. The CDR3 loop spans 13 amino acids. Germline CDR1 is SGHAT and CDR2 is FQNNGV. V lost 7 bases to trimming and J lost 0 bases; unmatched junction nucleotides: 2. The CDR3 spells CASTDRANYGYTF. The CDR3 DNA sequence: TGTGCCAGCACCGACAGGGCTAACTATGGCTACACCTTC.

Written as DNA, the CDR3 is TGTGCCAGCTCACCTCGACAGGACATGAACACTGAAGCTTTCTTT. This encodes CASSPRQDMNTEAFF. V usage is TRBV18 and J usage is TRBJ1-1; the D gene is possibly TRBD1 (6 bases). Germline V lookup: CDR1 KGHSH, CDR2 LQKENI. Trimming left V 3 bases short and J 0 bases short, with 11 bases between. This CDR3 is built from 15 residues.

In DNA form, the CDR3 reads TGTGCCAGCAGCTCCACGGGACAGCGGGGGGGAGAGACCCAGTACTTC. It is translated as CASSSTGQRGGETQYF. The chain has TRBV7-8 and TRBJ2-5; 10 nucleotides align to TRBD2. Trimming cost V 4 bases and J 4 bases; bases outside gene matches: 9. The CDR3 covers 16 residues. Germline V gene lookup returns CDR1 SGHVS and CDR2 FQNEAQ.

This chain links TRBV7-2 with TRBJ2-7, with TRBD2 matching 12 bases. J lost 7 bases, V lost 5 bases, and 9 bases had no gene match. This CDR3 contains 15 residues. Germline CDR1 and CDR2: SGHTA and FQGNSA. The CDR3 sequence is CASSPLGLAGEEQYF. The CDR3 DNA reads as TGTGCCAGCAGCCCGTTGGGACTAGCGGGCGAGGAGCAGTACTTC.

This clone is a singleton in its sample. CDR3: CASSRASGGYVGETQYF. CDR3 bases: TGTGCCAGCAGTCGGGCTAGCGGGGGGTACGTCGGAGAGACCCAGTACTTC. The chain uses TRBV6-4 and TRBJ2-5; 11 nucleotides agree with TRBD2. Germline CDR1 and CDR2: MRHNA and SNTAGT. The CDR3 is 17 residues long. V lost 5 bases to trimming and J lost 4 bases; unmatched junction nucleotides: 12.

This chain connects TRBV6-4 to TRBJ1-6; TRBD1 aligns across 7 bases. There are 14 residues in the CDR3. Germline V gene lookup returns CDR1 MRHNA and CDR2 SNTAGT. V was pared by 6 bases and J by 3 bases, with 2 bases of the junction left unmatched. In nucleotides, the CDR3 is TGTGCCAGCAGCAGGGACAGCTATAATTCACCCCTCCACTTT. Translating it yields CASSRDSYNSPLHF.

This chain links TRBV2 with TRBJ2-7; D is possibly TRBD1 (6 bases). CDR1 is SNHLY and CDR2 is FYNNEI in the germline V gene. This CDR3 is 14 amino acids long. Trimming pared 6 bases from V and 5 bases from J, leaving 17 bases between. The CDR3 protein is CASSRQAGPHEQYF. The CDR3 region has the DNA TGTGCCAGCAGCCGACAGGCGGGCCCGCACGAGCAGTACTTC. Together with reference TRBV2 and TRBJ2-7, the CDR3 gives the full variable domain: EPEVTQTPSHQVTQMGQEVILRCVPISNHLYFYWYRQILGQKVEFLVSFYNNEISEKSEIFDDQFSVERPDGSNFTLKIRSTKLEDSAMYFCASSRQAGPHEQYFGPGTRLTVT.

This clone was recorded only once. This sequence joins TRBV7-9 and TRBJ2-3; TRBD2 agrees at 7 bases. Per the germline V gene, CDR1 is SEHNR and CDR2 is FQNEAQ (reference sequence). The CDR3 is made up of 15 amino acids. V shed 2 bases, J shed 1 base, and the junction held 3 bases outside the gene matches. The CDR3 protein is CASSLRTSGTDTQYF. CDR3 coding DNA: TGTGCCAGCAGCTTACGAACTAGCGGCACAGATACGCAGTATTTT.

This chain uses TRBV5-1 with TRBJ1-5; the D gene is possibly TRBD1 (5 bases). Trimming pared 3 bases from V and 5 bases from J, leaving 9 bases between. The CDR3 has 13 residues. Germline assignment: CDR1 SGHRS and CDR2 YFSETQ. DNA of the CDR3: TGCGCCAGCAGCTCCTCGGGGGATCAGCCCCAGCATTTT. This gives the protein CASSSSGDQPQHF.

The gene calls are TRBV7-2 and TRBJ1-1; D might be TRBD1 (5 bases). CDR3 length: 15 residues. Between the trimmed V and J ends, which lost 1 base and 1 base, there was a span of 10 bases. Germline V CDR1 and CDR2: SGHTA, FQGNSA. CDR3 in DNA: TGTGCCAGCAGCTTAGAGGGGTGGGAGAACACTGAAGCTTTCTTT. Amino acid sequence: CASSLEGWENTEAFF.

The table lists this clone with a few counts. CDR3 sequence reads: CASSAQEGTEAFF. In DNA, the CDR3 is TGCGCCAGCAGTGCTCAGGAGGGTACTGAAGCTTTCTTT. The rearrangement links TRBV10-2 to TRBJ1-1; D unresolved. The CDR3 is made up of 13 amino acids. CDR1 is WSHSY, CDR2 SAAADI, per germline. Trimming shortened V by 4 bases and J by 5 bases, and 11 bases separated the two germline ends.

The chain couples TRBV13 to TRBJ2-7; D might be TRBD2 (6 bases). The CDR3 extends over 13 amino acids. V was pared by 3 bases and J by 6 bases, with 12 bases between. CDR1 and CDR2 from the germline V gene are PRHDT and FYEKMQ (reference sequence). Written as DNA, the CDR3 is TGTGCCAGCAGCTTGTTAGGAGGGACCGAGCAGTACTTC. Residues: CASSLLGGTEQYF.